The clone carrying this TCR beta chain was detected a few times. This CDR3 spans 13 amino acids. J was trimmed by 6 bases and V by 6 bases; bases with no gene match: 7. Per the germline V gene, CDR1 is DFQATT and CDR2 is SNEGSKA (reference sequence). For the second PCR, which ran for 7 to 11 cycles, a sample-barcoded 5' primer and a J-beta primer mix were used. In TCRdb, the 5' RACE reads were re-called with MiXCR into one record per CDR3 protein. The sample includes about 320,000 distinct CDR3 sequences, roughly a quarter of them seen just once. This specimen comes from a study of blood T cells in healthy people across ages.

The rearrangement joins TRBV20-1 to TRBJ1-2; 10 bases align to TRBD1. What was sequenced was blood. The TCR comes from a woman between 65 and 79 years old in good health. CDR3: CSATTGGENGYTF. The DNA of the CDR3 is TGCAGTGCGACGACAGGGGGCGAGAATGGCTACACCTTC.